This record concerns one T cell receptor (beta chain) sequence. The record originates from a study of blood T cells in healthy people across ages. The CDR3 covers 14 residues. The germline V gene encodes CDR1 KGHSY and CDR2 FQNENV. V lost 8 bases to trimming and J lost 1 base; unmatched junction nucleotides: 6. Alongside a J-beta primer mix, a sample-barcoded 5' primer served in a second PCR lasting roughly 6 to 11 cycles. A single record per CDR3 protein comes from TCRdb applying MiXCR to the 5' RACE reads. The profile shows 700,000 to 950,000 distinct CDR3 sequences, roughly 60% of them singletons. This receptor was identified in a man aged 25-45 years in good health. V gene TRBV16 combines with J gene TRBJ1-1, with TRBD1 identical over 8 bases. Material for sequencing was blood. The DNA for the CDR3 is TGTGCCAGCCGCGGACAGGGCTGGAACACTGAAGCTTTCTTT. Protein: CASRGQGWNTEAFF.